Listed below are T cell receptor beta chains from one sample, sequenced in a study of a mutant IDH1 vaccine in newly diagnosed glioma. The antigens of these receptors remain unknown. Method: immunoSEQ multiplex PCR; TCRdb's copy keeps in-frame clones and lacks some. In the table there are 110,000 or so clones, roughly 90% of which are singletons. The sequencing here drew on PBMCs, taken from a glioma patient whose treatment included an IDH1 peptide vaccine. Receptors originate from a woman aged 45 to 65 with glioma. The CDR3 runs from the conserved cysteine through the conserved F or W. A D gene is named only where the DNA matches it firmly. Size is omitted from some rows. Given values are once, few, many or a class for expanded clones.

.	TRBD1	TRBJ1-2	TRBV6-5	CASSGQGGYGYTF	TGTGCCAGCAGTGGACAGGGGGGATATGGCTACACCTTC
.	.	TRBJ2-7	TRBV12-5	CASGLTRVLHEQYF	TGTGCTAGTGGTTTGACCAGGGTTTTGCACGAGCAGTACTTC
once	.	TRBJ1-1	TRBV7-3	CASSLGGLDTEAFF	TGTGCCAGCAGCTTAGGCGGGCTGGACACTGAAGCTTTCTTT
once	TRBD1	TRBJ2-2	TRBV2	CASKQGASGELFF	TGTGCCAGCAAGCAGGGGGCTAGCGGGGAGCTGTTTTTT
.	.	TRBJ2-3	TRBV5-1	CASASIPSTDTQYF	TGCGCCAGCGCCTCGATTCCTAGCACAGATACGCAGTATTTT
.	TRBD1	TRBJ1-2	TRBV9	CASSVGTGHNYGYTF	TGTGCCAGCAGCGTAGGGACAGGGCATAACTATGGCTACACCTTC
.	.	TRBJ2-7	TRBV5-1	CASSIKGSSYEQYF	TGCGCCAGCAGCATCAAGGGGAGCTCCTACGAGCAGTACTTC
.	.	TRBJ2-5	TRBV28	CASSPQGLATYQETQYF	TGTGCCAGCAGTCCCCAGGGGCTAGCTACGTACCAAGAGACCCAGTACTTC
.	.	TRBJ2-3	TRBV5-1	CASSLGGVTDTQYF	TGCGCCAGCAGCTTGGGGGGAGTCACAGATACGCAGTATTTT
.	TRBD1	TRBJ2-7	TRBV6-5	CASSYGTGGDEQYF	TGTGCCAGCAGTTACGGGACAGGGGGGGACGAGCAGTACTTC
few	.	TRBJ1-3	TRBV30	CAWGQAGNTIYF	TGTGCCTGGGGGCAGGCGGGAAACACCATATATTTT
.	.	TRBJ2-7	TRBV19	CASSIRGLTYEQYF	TGTGCCAGTAGTATACGGGGATTGACCTACGAGCAGTACTTC
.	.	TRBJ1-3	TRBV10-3	CAIRGGAAGNTIYF	TGTGCCATCAGAGGGGGGGCCGCTGGAAACACCATATATTTT
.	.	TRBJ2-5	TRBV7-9	CASSLASAAQHEQYF	TGTGCCAGCAGCTTAGCCTCGGCAGCCCAGCATGAGCAGTACTTC
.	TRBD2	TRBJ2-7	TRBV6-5	CATEADGGSGNEQYF	TGTGCCACAGAGGCGGATGGGGGTAGCGGGAACGAGCAGTACTTC
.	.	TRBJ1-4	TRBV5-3	CARSSPGLNEKLFF	TGTGCCAGAAGTTCCCCGGGCCTTAATGAAAAACTGTTTTTT
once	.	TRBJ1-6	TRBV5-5	CASSSRLQSYNSPLHF	TGTGCCAGCAGCTCCCGACTACAGTCCTATAATTCACCCCTCCACTTT
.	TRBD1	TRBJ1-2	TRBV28	CASNPGQGPYGYTF	TGTGCCAGCAATCCGGGACAGGGACCCTATGGCTACACCTTC
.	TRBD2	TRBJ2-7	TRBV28	CASSSTPKGLAGIHEQYF	TGTGCCAGCAGTTCGACACCGAAAGGACTAGCGGGAATCCACGAGCAGTACTTC
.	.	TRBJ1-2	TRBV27	CATLGGANYGYTF	TGTGCCACCCTCGGCGGCGCTAACTATGGCTACACCTTC
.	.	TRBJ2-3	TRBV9	CASSRLRADTQYF	TGTGCCAGCAGCCGCCTCCGGGCAGATACGCAGTATTTT
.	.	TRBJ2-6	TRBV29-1	CSVEGGSGANVLTF	TGCAGCGTTGAGGGGGGCTCTGGGGCCAACGTCCTGACTTTC
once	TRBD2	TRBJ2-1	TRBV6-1	CASSGTSGGNNEQFF	TGTGCCAGCAGTGGGACTAGCGGGGGGAACAATGAGCAGTTCTTC